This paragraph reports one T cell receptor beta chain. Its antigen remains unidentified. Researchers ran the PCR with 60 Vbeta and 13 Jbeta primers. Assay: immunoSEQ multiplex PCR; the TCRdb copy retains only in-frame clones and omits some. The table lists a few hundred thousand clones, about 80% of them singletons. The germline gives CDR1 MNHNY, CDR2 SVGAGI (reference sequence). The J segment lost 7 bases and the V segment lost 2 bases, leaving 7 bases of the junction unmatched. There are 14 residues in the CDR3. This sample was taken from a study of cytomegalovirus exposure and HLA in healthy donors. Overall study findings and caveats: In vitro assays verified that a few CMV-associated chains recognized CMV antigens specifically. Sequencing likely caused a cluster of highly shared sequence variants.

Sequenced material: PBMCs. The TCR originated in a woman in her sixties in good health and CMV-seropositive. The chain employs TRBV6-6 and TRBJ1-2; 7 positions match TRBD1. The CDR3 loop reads CASSYGQGVAGYTF. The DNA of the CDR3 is TGTGCCAGCAGTTACGGGCAGGGGGTCGCTGGCTACACCTTC.